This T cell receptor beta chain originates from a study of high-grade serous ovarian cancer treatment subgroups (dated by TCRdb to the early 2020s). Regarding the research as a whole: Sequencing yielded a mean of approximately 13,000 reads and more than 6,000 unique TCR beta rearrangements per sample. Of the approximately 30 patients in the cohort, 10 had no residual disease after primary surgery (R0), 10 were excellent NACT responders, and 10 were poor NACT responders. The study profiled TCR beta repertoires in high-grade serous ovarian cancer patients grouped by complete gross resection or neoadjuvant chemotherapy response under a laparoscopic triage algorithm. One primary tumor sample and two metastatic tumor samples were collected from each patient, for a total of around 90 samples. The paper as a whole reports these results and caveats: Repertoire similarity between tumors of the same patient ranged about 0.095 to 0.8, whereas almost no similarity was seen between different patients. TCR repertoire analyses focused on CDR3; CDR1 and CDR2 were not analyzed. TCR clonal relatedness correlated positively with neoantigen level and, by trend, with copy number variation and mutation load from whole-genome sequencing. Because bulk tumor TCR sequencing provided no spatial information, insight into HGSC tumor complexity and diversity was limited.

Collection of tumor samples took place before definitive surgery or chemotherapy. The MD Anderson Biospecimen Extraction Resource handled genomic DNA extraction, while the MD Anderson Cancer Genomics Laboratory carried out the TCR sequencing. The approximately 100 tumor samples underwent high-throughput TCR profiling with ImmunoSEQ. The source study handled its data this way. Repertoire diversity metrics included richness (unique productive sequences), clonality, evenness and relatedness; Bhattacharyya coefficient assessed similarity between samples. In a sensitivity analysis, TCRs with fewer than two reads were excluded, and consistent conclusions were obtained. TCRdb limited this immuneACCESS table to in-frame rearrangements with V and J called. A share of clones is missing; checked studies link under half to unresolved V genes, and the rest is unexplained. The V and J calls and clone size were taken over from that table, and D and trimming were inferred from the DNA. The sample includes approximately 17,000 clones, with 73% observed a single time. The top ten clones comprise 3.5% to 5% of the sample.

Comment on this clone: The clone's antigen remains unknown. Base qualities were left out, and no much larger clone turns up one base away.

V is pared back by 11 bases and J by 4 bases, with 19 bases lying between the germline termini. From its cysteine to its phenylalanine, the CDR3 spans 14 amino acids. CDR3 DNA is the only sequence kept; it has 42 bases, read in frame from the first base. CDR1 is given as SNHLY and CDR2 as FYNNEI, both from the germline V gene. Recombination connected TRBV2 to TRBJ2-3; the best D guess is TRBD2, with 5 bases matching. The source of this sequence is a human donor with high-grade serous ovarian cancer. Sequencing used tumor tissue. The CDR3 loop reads CAGKGRARADTQYF. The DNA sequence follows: TGTGCCGGGAAAGGGAGAGCGAGGGCAGATACGCAGTATTTT.